The clone carrying this T cell receptor beta chain was counted a few times. What it recognizes is unknown. This CDR3 comprises 14 residues. J lost 3 bases, V lost 0 bases, and 3 bases had no gene match. Germline V gives CDR1 DFQATT, CDR2 SNEGSKA (reference sequence). This entry is derived from a study of identical twins. Template switching created a universal primer site, and the cDNA included unique molecular identifiers. TCRdb recomputed calls from the 5' RACE reads with MiXCR, one row per CDR3 protein. In the table there are hundreds of thousands of distinct CDR3 sequences, 9% to 15% of which are singletons. Study-wide results and caveats: Invariant populations such as MAIT and iNKT cells could partly muddle zero-insertion analyses. Insertions were fewer in abundant cord blood beta clonotypes, whereas memory repertoires showed none of this pattern. Models came in too low on out-of-frame TCR alpha sharing in monozygotic twins.

These data were also reused for a study on yellow fever vaccine responses in identical twins.

The rearrangement uses TRBV20-1 and TRBJ2-7; 9 bases match TRBD2. This clonotype originated in a woman aged 18-29 years in good health. Sequenced material: CD8+ T cells sorted from blood. CDR3 coding DNA: TGCAGTGCTAGAGACGTGACTAGCGGCTACGAGCAGTACTTC. As protein: CSARDVTSGYEQYF.